Below are 25 T cell receptor beta chains sequenced from a single sample in a study of OX40 agonist ivuxolimab in advanced cancers. Sequencing was performed with immunoSEQ multiplex PCR; in TCRdb, only in-frame clones are kept and a portion is missing. The sample has about 85,000 clones, about 86% seen once. The sample was CD4+ or CD8+ T cells sorted from blood, taken in a trial of the OX40 agonist ivuxolimab. Source of these receptors: an adult with an advanced solid tumor such as melanoma, head and neck, liver or kidney cancer.

The genes are TRBV28 and TRBJ2-1; 12 positions match TRBD2. The germline CDR1 and CDR2 sequences are MDHEN and SYDVKM. The CDR3 sequence is 17 residues long. V dropped 4 bases and J dropped 6; count of bases not matched to a gene: 10. CDR3 amino acids: CASSSLAGGPAGNEQFF. CDR3 nucleotides: TGTGCCAGCAGTTCCCTAGCGGGAGGGCCGGCAGGCAATGAGCAGTTCTTC.

This clone turned up a few times. The V call is TRBV4-3, the J call TRBJ1-2, with 7 bases lining up with TRBD1. Germline CDR1 LGHNA, CDR2 YSLEER. This CDR3 region has 11 residues. Trimming at V came to 5 bases and at J to 8 bases, leaving 2 bases not matched to a gene. CDR3 DNA: TGCGCCAGCAGCGAACAGGGGGGCTACACCTTC. This translates into CASSEQGGYTF.

This chain joins TRBV30 and TRBJ2-1; 7 bases line up with TRBD2. V lost 5 bases to trimming and J lost 8 bases; unmatched junction nucleotides: 15. Germline V gene lookup returns CDR1 GTSNPN and CDR2 SVGIG (reference sequence). CDR3 length equals 15 residues. The CDR3 region has the DNA TGTGCCTGGGGATCGGGACTACAATTTTTTGATGAGCAGTTCTTC. It specifies CAWGSGLQFFDEQFF.

The chain employs TRBV6-5 and TRBJ2-5; D unclear. The CDR3 contains 10 residues. The V gene lost 9 bases and the J gene lost 5 bases, with 7 bases spanning the gap. CDR1 and CDR2 (germline): MNHEY, SVGAGI. CDR3 in DNA: TGTGCCAGTCAGTGGGAGACCCAGTACTTC. Its protein is CASQWETQYF.

V is TRBV27 and J is TRBJ1-5; 7 bases are shared with TRBD1. V lost 5 bases, J lost 3 bases, and 10 bases stayed unmatched. This CDR3 contains 16 residues. In germline, CDR1 is MNHEY, CDR2 SMNVEV (reference sequence). CDR3 amino acids: CASSPGTAGINQPQHF. Here the CDR3 DNA reads TGTGCCAGCAGTCCCGGGACAGCAGGGATCAATCAGCCCCAGCATTTT.

V gene TRBV4-1 combines with J gene TRBJ2-1; no definite D call. There are 14 residues in the CDR3. V was trimmed by 1 base and J by 4 bases, leaving 8 bases between them. Germline CDR1 MGHRA, CDR2 YSYEKL. CDR3 sequence: CASSQGTEYNEQFF. CDR3 sequence (DNA): TGCGCCAGCAGCCAAGGGACCGAGTACAATGAGCAGTTCTTC.

In regard to this clone: This same CDR3 is encoded by further DNA sequences in the sample. The chain couples TRBV2 to TRBJ2-7, with D perhaps TRBD2 (5 bases). The CDR3 runs to 13 residues. Deletions cut 3 bases from V and 3 bases from J, with 9 bases between. CDR1 and CDR2 from the germline V gene are SNHLY and FYNNEI. CDR3 residues: CASSDIGSYEQYV. The CDR3 DNA is TGTGCCAGCAGTGATATAGGGAGCTACGAGCAGTACGTC.

The chain is built from TRBV15 and TRBJ1-2; tentative D call: TRBD1 (5 bases). V was pared by 4 bases and J by 3 bases, with 15 bases between. CDR1 is LNHNV, CDR2 YYDKDF, per germline (reference sequence). CDR3 length: 15 amino acids. The CDR3 nucleotides are TGTGCCACCAGCACCCAAGCGGGGGAGGACTATGGCTACACCTTC. Its translation: CATSTQAGEDYGYTF.

The chain links TRBV7-9 to TRBJ1-2; the D gene is possibly TRBD1 (5 bases). This CDR3 contains 14 residues. V lost 5 bases, J lost 4 bases, and 14 bases lay in between. The germline CDR1 and CDR2 sequences are SEHNR and FQNEAQ (reference sequence). The CDR3 is CASSAAQGRYGYTF. The CDR3 nucleotides read TGTGCCAGCAGCGCGGCGCAGGGACGCTATGGCTACACCTTC.

The rearrangement joins TRBV4-3 to TRBJ2-1, with D possibly TRBD1 on 6 matching bases. Germline V gives CDR1 LGHNA, CDR2 YSLEER. Between the trimmed V and J ends, which lost 0 bases and 9 bases, there was a span of 15 bases. The CDR3 has 15 amino acids. The CDR3 DNA reads as TGCGCCAGCAGCCAAGATCCCCGGACAGATTCTGAGCAGTTCTTC. Amino acids: CASSQDPRTDSEQFF.

The chain carries TRBV11-2 and TRBJ2-2; D is ambiguous. The germline CDR1 and CDR2 sequences are SGHAT and FQNNGV. With 3 bases removed from V and 2 bases from J, the gap between germline ends came to 10 bases. The CDR3 runs 15 residues. The CDR3 region is CASSFSGLNTGELFF. The CDR3 DNA is TGTGCCAGCAGCTTTTCTGGATTAAACACCGGGGAGCTGTTTTTT.

The genes are TRBV28 and TRBJ2-7; weak D call: TRBD1 (6 bases). V was clipped by 4 bases and J by 0 bases, with 13 bases between them. Germline assignment: CDR1 MDHEN and CDR2 SYDVKM. The CDR3 loop spans 15 amino acids. The CDR3 sequence: CASSSGQPFSYEQYF. CDR3 coding DNA: TGTGCCAGCAGTTCAGGACAGCCATTCTCCTACGAGCAGTACTTC.

V and J are TRBV5-1 and TRBJ1-2; TRBD1 matches at 7 bases. The CDR3 has 13 amino acids. Losses at the gene ends were 0 bases for V and 7 bases for J; bases not matched to a gene: 3. The germline V gene has CDR1 SGHRS and CDR2 YFSETQ. This CDR3 is CASSLEGASGYTF. CDR3 nucleotides: TGCGCCAGCAGCTTGGAGGGGGCTTCTGGCTACACCTTC.

The chain is built from TRBV5-1 and TRBJ2-6; a possible D gene is TRBD2 (6 bases). Germline V gene sequence: CDR1 SGHRS, CDR2 YFSETQ. Deletions cut 2 bases from V and 4 bases from J, with 10 bases between. The CDR3 contains 15 residues. CDR3 DNA sequence: TGCGCCAGCAGCTTCGGGGGTACCGGGGCCAACGTCCTGACTTTC. Protein sequence: CASSFGGTGANVLTF.

This chain joins TRBV9 and TRBJ2-1, with D perhaps matching TRBD2 (5 bases). Trimming shortened V by 4 bases and J by 9 bases, and 14 bases separated the two germline ends. CDR1 is SGDLS, CDR2 YYNGEE, per germline. This CDR3 has 13 residues. CDR3 sequence (DNA): TGTGCCAGCAGCATGAGGACTCAAGGTGAGCAGTTCTTC. Its translation is CASSMRTQGEQFF. Full variable domain (missing parts from reference TRBV9 and TRBJ2-1): DSGVTQTPKHLITATGQRVTLRCSPRSGDLSVYWYQQSLDQGLQFLIQYYNGEERAKGNILERFSAQQFPDLHSELNLSSLELGDSALYFCASSMRTQGEQFFGPGTRLTVL.

This clone was counted between two and nine times. The gene calls are TRBV6-5 and TRBJ1-5, with D possibly TRBD1 on 5 matching bases. CDR1 MNHEY and CDR2 SVGAGI come from the germline V gene. Trimming removed 0 bases at V and 4 bases at J, with 7 bases between. CDR3 length equals 14 residues. CDR3 residues: CASSYSDRNQPQHF. The CDR3 region has the DNA TGTGCCAGCAGTTACTCAGACAGAAATCAGCCCCAGCATTTT.

This rearrangement joins TRBV14 to TRBJ1-6, with D unresolved. The V end was cut by 0 bases, the J end by 6 bases, with 6 bases between. Germline lookup yields CDR1 SGHDN and CDR2 FVKESK. The CDR3 consists of 14 residues. The DNA of the CDR3 is TGTGCCAGCAGCCAAGATAGGCGTAATTCACCCCTCCACTTT. The encoded protein is CASSQDRRNSPLHF. Looking up the rest from reference TRBV14 and TRBJ1-6 gives the full variable domain: EAGVTQFPSHSVIEKGQTVTLRCDPISGHDNLYWYRRVMGKEIKFLLHFVKESKQDESGMPNNRFLAERTGGTYSTLKVQPAELEDSGVYFCASSQDRRNSPLHFGNGTRLTVT.

In its sample, this clone was seen a few times. The gene calls are TRBV28 and TRBJ2-2, with D perhaps matching TRBD1 (5 bases). Germline V gene lookup returns CDR1 MDHEN and CDR2 SYDVKM. V lost 3 bases to trimming and J lost 4 bases, with 15 bases between them. The CDR3 has 16 amino acids. The CDR3 loop reads CASSLWGTSSTGELFF. The CDR3 nucleotides read TGTGCCAGCAGTTTGTGGGGCACCTCGTCCACCGGGGAGCTGTTTTTT.

The table lists this clone with a count of one. In DNA form, the CDR3 reads TGTGCCAGCAGCCCCCGGAGGACTACGGGCAATACCCAGCAGTTCTTC. Translation gives CASSPRRTTGNTQQFF. The rearrangement links TRBV28 to TRBJ2-1, with TRBD2 as a possible D gene (6 bases). Germline V gene lookup returns CDR1 MDHEN and CDR2 SYDVKM. With 6 bases removed from V and 11 bases from J, the gap between germline ends came to 26 bases. This CDR3 is built from 16 residues. Based on the CDR3 plus reference TRBV28 and TRBJ2-1, the full variable domain is DVKVTQSSRYLVKRTGEKVFLECVQDMDHENMFWYRQDPGLGLRLIYFSYDVKMKEKGDIPEGYSVSREKKERFSLILESASTNQTSMYLCASSPRRTTGNTQQFFGPGTRLTVL.

CDR3 sequence reads: CAISRTVNEKLFF. The CDR3 DNA sequence: TGTGCCATCAGCAGGACAGTTAATGAAAAACTGTTTTTT. The chain joins TRBV10-3 to TRBJ1-4, with D possibly TRBD1 on 6 matching bases. The CDR3 extends over 13 amino acids. V was cut by 6 bases and J by 4 bases, with 9 bases left in between. Per germline, CDR1 ENHRY and CDR2 SYGVKD.

The V and J genes are TRBV29-1 and TRBJ1-1; TRBD1 matches at 7 bases. Germline V gives CDR1 SQVTM, CDR2 ANQGSEA. V dropped 7 bases and J dropped 5; count of bases not matched to a gene: 10. This CDR3 contains 13 residues. The DNA of the CDR3 is TGCAGCGCCTCACCTAACAGGGGTACTGAAGCTTTCTTT. It translates to CSASPNRGTEAFF.

The CDR3, as DNA: TGTGCCAGCAGTGACCCGGGGGCGAGCAGCACAGATACGCAGTATTTT. It codes for CASSDPGASSTDTQYF. V usage is TRBV2 and J usage is TRBJ2-3, with D possibly being TRBD1 or TRBD2 (6 bases each). The V end lost 3 bases, the J end lost 0 bases, and 13 bases lay between the germline ends. CDR1 is SNHLY, CDR2 FYNNEI, per germline. The CDR3 sequence is 16 residues long. The whole variable domain, filled in from reference TRBV2 and TRBJ2-3, reads EPEVTQTPSHQVTQMGQEVILRCVPISNHLYFYWYRQILGQKVEFLVSFYNNEISEKSEIFDDQFSVERPDGSNFTLKIRSTKLEDSAMYFCASSDPGASSTDTQYFGPGTRLTVL.

The chain links TRBV7-9 to TRBJ1-4; D unresolved. Germline CDR1 is SEHNR and CDR2 is FQNEAQ (reference sequence). The CDR3 extends over 15 amino acids. V lost 8 bases, J lost 2 bases, and 15 bases lay in between. The DNA of the CDR3 is TGTGCCAGCCTCCCCGAGATTTGGACTAATGAAAAACTGTTTTTT. Residues: CASLPEIWTNEKLFF.

This clone came up many times. The DNA for the CDR3 is TGCAGCGTCGCAGCCGGCCCCTACGAGCAGTACTTC. Encoded protein: CSVAAGPYEQYF. The chain joins TRBV29-1 to TRBJ2-7; D is unclear. Germline V gene data show CDR1 as SQVTM and CDR2 as ANQGSEA. The V gene lost 6 bases and the J gene lost 2 bases, with 11 bases spanning the gap. The CDR3 extends over 12 amino acids.

The chain combines TRBV28 with TRBJ2-3, with D maybe TRBD1 (6 bases). Trimming shortened V by 1 base and J by 5 bases, and 16 bases separated the two germline ends. This CDR3 has 16 residues. The V gene's germline CDR1 is MDHEN and CDR2 SYDVKM. CDR3: CASSLSGAVRGDTQYF. The CDR3 DNA is TGTGCCAGCAGTTTATCAGGGGCGGTAAGGGGAGATACGCAGTATTTT.